Listed below are T cell receptor beta chains from one sample, sequenced in a study of T-cell reconstitution after alpha-beta-depleted transplantation in children. A single record per CDR3 protein comes from TCRdb applying MiXCR to the PCR reads. The sample comprises around 700,000 distinct CDR3 sequences, 10% to 15% of which are singletons, and about 0.79% rests with the top ten. The starting material was PBMCs, obtained before TCRalphabeta/CD19-depleted stem cell transplant. These receptors all come from a girl aged 2 to 9 with congenital amegakaryocytic thrombocytopenia, due to receive a stem cell transplant. CDR3s include the opening cysteine and the closing phenylalanine or tryptophan. The D gene is left open where the match is weak. A clone size is listed for some rows: how often the clone was seen (once, few, many), or a class if it is expanded.

clone size: many; D gene: TRBD1; V gene: TRBV20-1; J gene: TRBJ1-3; CDR3 DNA: TGCAGTGCCAGACAGGGGGGCGTGGACACCATATATTTT; CDR3 protein: CSARQGGVDTIYF
clone size: -; D gene: TRBD1; V gene: TRBV7-8; J gene: TRBJ2-7; CDR3 DNA: TGTGCCAGTGGGACAGGGGGGTCTGGCGAGCAGTACTTC; CDR3 protein: CASGTGGSGEQYF
clone size: many; D gene: -; V gene: TRBV20-1; J gene: TRBJ2-1; CDR3 DNA: TGCAGTGCTAGAGGTGCCCGGTTACGTCCGCAGTTCTTC; CDR3 protein: CSARGARLRPQFF
clone size: few; D gene: TRBD1; V gene: TRBV6-4; J gene: TRBJ2-7; CDR3 DNA: TGTGCCAGCAGTCGACCCGACAGGGGGGTAGCGGGCCTACTACCTCAAAGCTCCTACGAGCAGTACTTC; CDR3 protein: CASSRPDRGVAGLLPQSSYEQYF
clone size: -; D gene: -; V gene: TRBV12-3/TRBV12-4; J gene: TRBJ2-5; CDR3 DNA: TGTGCCAGCAGTTTAAACCCGGTCGGAGAGACCCAGTACTTC; CDR3 protein: CASSLNPVGETQYF
clone size: many; D gene: TRBD2; V gene: TRBV24-1; J gene: TRBJ2-3; CDR3 DNA: TGTGCCACCAGTGATTCGCTTCTCCCGGGACTAGCGGGAGCAGATACGCAGTATTTT; CDR3 protein: CATSDSLLPGLAGADTQYF
clone size: many; D gene: TRBD1; V gene: TRBV7-3; J gene: TRBJ1-1; CDR3 DNA: TGTGCCAGCAGCTTAAACGACTACAGGGGCAACACTGAAGCTTTCTTT; CDR3 protein: CASSLNDYRGNTEAFF
clone size: many; D gene: TRBD1; V gene: TRBV7-9; J gene: TRBJ2-2; CDR3 DNA: TGTGCCAGCAGCCGCAGTGGGGACAGCGCTTACACCGGGGAGCTGTTTTTT; CDR3 protein: CASSRSGDSAYTGELFF
clone size: -; D gene: -; V gene: TRBV5-1; J gene: TRBJ2-1; CDR3 DNA: TGCGCCAGCAGCTTGCTAGTGGCGGGGGCGAATCCGTTCTTC; CDR3 protein: CASSLLVAGANPFF
clone size: many; D gene: -; V gene: TRBV20-1; J gene: TRBJ2-1; CDR3 DNA: TGCAGTGCTCTCAAGCCCGCTAATGAGCAGTTCTTC; CDR3 protein: CSALKPANEQFF
clone size: -; D gene: -; V gene: TRBV6-1; J gene: TRBJ2-2; CDR3 DNA: TGTGCCAGCGGGGATATCCCCGGGGAGCTGTTTTTT; CDR3 protein: CASGDIPGELFF
clone size: -; D gene: -; V gene: TRBV5-1; J gene: TRBJ2-7; CDR3 DNA: TGCGCCAGCAGCCTCGGGACTCACTACGAGCAGTACTTC; CDR3 protein: CASSLGTHYEQYF
clone size: -; D gene: -; V gene: TRBV7-2; J gene: TRBJ1-2; CDR3 DNA: TGTGCCAGCAGCTTAGTCGGTGCGGGGGGCTACACCTTC; CDR3 protein: CASSLVGAGGYTF
clone size: many; D gene: -; V gene: TRBV12-3/TRBV12-4; J gene: TRBJ2-1; CDR3 DNA: TGTGCCAGCAGTTTTCGATGGGAGCGGAGCTTGTACAATGAGCAGTTCTTC; CDR3 protein: CASSFRWERSLYNEQFF